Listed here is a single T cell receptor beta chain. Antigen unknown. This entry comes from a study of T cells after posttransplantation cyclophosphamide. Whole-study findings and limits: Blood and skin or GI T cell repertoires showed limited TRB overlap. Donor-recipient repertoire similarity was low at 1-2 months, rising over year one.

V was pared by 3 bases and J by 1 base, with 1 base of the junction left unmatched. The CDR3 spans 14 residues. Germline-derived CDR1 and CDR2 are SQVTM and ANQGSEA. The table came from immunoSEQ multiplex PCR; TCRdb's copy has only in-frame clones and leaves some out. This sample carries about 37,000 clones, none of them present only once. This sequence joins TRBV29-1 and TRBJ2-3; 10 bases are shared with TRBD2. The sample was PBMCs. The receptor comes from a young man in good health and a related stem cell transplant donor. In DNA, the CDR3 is TGCAGCGTTGATCTAGCGGGGGGCACAGATACGCAGTATTTT. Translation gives CSVDLAGGTDTQYF.